What follows describes a single T cell receptor beta chain. CDR3 length equals 15 residues. The ends were cut back, 5 bases at V and 5 bases at J, with 16 bases in the middle. In germline, CDR1 is SEHNR, CDR2 FQNEAQ (reference sequence). An assay was performed, and its level was deep. Genomic DNA per cell subset filled all wells of several immunoSEQ plates. Sequenced by immunoSEQ multiplex PCR; TCRdb stores in-frame clones only, minus some. The repertoire includes some 1.5 million clones, 95% to 99% of them detected once, and roughly 0.4% sits in the top ten. The data were obtained in a study of shared clonotypes between healthy human individuals. Turning to the study itself: Donors were a couple of women and a few men aged 18 to 49.

The investigators split CD4+ cells into a CD45RA+ naive subset and a CD45RA-negative memory subset. The TCR originated in a man aged 30 to 39 in good health. Sequenced sample: naive CD4+ T cells sorted from blood. The subset is: CD45RA+ positively selected. The rearrangement uses TRBV7-9 and TRBJ2-1; D is possibly TRBD1 (6 bases). The chain's CDR3 is CASSALARGNNEQFF. The CDR3 bases are TGTGCCAGCAGCGCCCTCGCGAGGGGGAACAATGAGCAGTTCTTC.